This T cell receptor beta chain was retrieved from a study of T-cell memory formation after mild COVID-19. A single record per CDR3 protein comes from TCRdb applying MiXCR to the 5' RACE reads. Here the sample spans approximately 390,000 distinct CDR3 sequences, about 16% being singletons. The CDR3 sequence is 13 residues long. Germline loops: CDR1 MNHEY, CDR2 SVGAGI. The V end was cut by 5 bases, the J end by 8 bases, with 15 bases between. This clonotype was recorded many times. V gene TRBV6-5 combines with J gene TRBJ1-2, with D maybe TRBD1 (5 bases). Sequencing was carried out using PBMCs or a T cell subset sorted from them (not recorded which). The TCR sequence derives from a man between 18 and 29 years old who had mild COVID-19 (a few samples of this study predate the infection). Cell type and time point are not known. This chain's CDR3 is CASSPDSTRGYTF. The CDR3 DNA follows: TGTGCCAGCAGTCCCGACAGTACCCGGGGCTACACCTTC.